This is a list of T cell receptor beta chains from one sample in a study of T cell repertoires in cytomegalovirus infection. TCRdb ran MiXCR on the reads and lists one entry per CDR3 protein. Of around 530,000 distinct CDR3 sequences in the sample, roughly 29% were seen once. Sequencing was carried out using PBMCs. The receptors were sampled from a human donor in good health (CMV status not recorded). Some clones in this sample may be carry-over from other donors' samples. Each CDR3 is given with its conserved first and last residue. Fields, in order: clone size, J gene, V gene, D gene, CDR3 protein, CDR3 DNA. The D gene is left open where the match is weak. Expanded clones are given a class, and other clones once, few, many or no size at all.

clone size: .
J gene: TRBJ2-7
V gene: TRBV7-2
D gene: TRBD2
CDR3 protein: CASSLRASGAYEQYF
CDR3 DNA: TGTGCCAGCAGCTTAAGGGCTAGCGGGGCCTACGAGCAGTACTTC

clone size: few
J gene: TRBJ2-1
V gene: TRBV20-1
D gene: .
CDR3 protein: CSASGEGSYNEQFF
CDR3 DNA: TGCAGTGCTAGCGGGGAAGGCTCCTACAATGAGCAGTTCTTC

clone size: .
J gene: TRBJ2-7
V gene: TRBV11-1
D gene: .
CDR3 protein: CASSPGTHSYEQYF
CDR3 DNA: TGTGCCAGCAGCCCAGGGACTCACTCCTACGAGCAGTACTTC

clone size: .
J gene: TRBJ2-7
V gene: TRBV10-3
D gene: TRBD2
CDR3 protein: CAIRPSGYSYEQYF
CDR3 DNA: TGTGCCATCCGACCTAGCGGGTACTCCTACGAGCAGTACTTC

clone size: .
J gene: TRBJ2-1
V gene: TRBV19
D gene: .
CDR3 protein: CASSILATEQFF
CDR3 DNA: TGTGCCAGTAGTATTCTAGCCACTGAGCAGTTCTTC

clone size: few
J gene: TRBJ2-3
V gene: TRBV29-1
D gene: TRBD1
CDR3 protein: CSVAGGYGTDTQYF
CDR3 DNA: TGCAGCGTTGCAGGGGGCTACGGCACAGATACGCAGTATTTT

clone size: .
J gene: TRBJ1-2
V gene: TRBV4-1
D gene: .
CDR3 protein: CASSQVYPETNYGYTF
CDR3 DNA: TGCGCCAGCAGCCAAGTTTACCCGGAAACGAACTATGGCTACACCTTC

clone size: few
J gene: TRBJ1-1
V gene: TRBV2
D gene: .
CDR3 protein: CARGIGNTEAFF
CDR3 DNA: TGTGCCAGGGGGATTGGGAACACTGAAGCTTTCTTT

clone size: .
J gene: TRBJ2-3
V gene: TRBV7-6
D gene: .
CDR3 protein: CASSLGALSTDTQYF
CDR3 DNA: TGTGCCAGCAGCTTAGGGGCACTCAGCACAGATACGCAGTATTTT

clone size: few
J gene: TRBJ1-1
V gene: TRBV7-6
D gene: .
CDR3 protein: CASSLENRPEGAFF
CDR3 DNA: TGTGCCAGCAGCTTAGAAAACCGCCCTGAGGGAGCTTTCTTT

clone size: .
J gene: TRBJ2-7
V gene: TRBV6-8
D gene: .
CDR3 protein: CASSMTDPGSEQYF
CDR3 DNA: TGTGCCAGCAGTATGACGGACCCGGGGAGTGAGCAGTACTTC

clone size: .
J gene: TRBJ1-1
V gene: TRBV12-3/TRBV12-4
D gene: .
CDR3 protein: CASSSLWTGDTEAFF
CDR3 DNA: TGTGCCAGCAGTTCCCTGTGGACGGGGGACACTGAAGCTTTCTTT

clone size: few
J gene: TRBJ2-3
V gene: TRBV12-3/TRBV12-4
D gene: .
CDR3 protein: CASSYDMPATQYF
CDR3 DNA: TGTGCCAGCAGTTACGACATGCCGGCTACGCAGTATTTT

clone size: .
J gene: TRBJ2-2
V gene: TRBV4-1
D gene: .
CDR3 protein: CASSRAGGTNTGELFF
CDR3 DNA: TGCGCCAGCAGCCGCGCAGGCGGGACGAACACCGGGGAGCTGTTTTTT

clone size: .
J gene: TRBJ2-2
V gene: TRBV29-1
D gene: .
CDR3 protein: CSVFGRNTGELFF
CDR3 DNA: TGCAGCGTTTTTGGACGGAACACCGGGGAGCTGTTTTTT